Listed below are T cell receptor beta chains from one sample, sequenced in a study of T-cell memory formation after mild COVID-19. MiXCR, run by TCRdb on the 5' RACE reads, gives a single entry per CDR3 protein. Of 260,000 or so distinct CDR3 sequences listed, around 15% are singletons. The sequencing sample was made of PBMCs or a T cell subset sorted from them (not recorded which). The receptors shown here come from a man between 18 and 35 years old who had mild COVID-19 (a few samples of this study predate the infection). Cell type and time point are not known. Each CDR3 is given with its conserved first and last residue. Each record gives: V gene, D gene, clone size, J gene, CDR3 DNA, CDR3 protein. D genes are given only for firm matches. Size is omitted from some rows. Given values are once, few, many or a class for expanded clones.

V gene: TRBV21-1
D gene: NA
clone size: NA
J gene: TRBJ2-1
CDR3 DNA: TGTGCCAGCAGCAAAGCGGGGGGACTTAATGAGCAGTTCTTC
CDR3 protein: CASSKAGGLNEQFF

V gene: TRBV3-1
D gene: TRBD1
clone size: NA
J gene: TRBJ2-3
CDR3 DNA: TGTGCCAGCAGCTCCCGGACAGGGAGGAATACGCAGTATTTT
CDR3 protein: CASSSRTGRNTQYF

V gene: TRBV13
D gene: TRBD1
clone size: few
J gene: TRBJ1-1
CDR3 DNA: TGTGCCAGCAGCTTAAGGGGACAGAGGTATGAAGCTTTCTTT
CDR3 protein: CASSLRGQRYEAFF

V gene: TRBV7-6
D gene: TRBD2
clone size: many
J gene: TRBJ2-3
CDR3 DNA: TGTGCCAGCAGCCAACTAGCGAGCACAGATACGCAGTATTTT
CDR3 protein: CASSQLASTDTQYF

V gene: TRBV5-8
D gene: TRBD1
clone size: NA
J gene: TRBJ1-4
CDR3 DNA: TGTGCCAGCAGCCTAAGAACGACAGGGGCTAATGAAAAACTGTTTTTT
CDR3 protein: CASSLRTTGANEKLFF

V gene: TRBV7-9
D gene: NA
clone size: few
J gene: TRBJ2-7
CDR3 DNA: TGTGCCAGCAGCTCCGACGGGAGCGAGCAGTACTTC
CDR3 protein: CASSSDGSEQYF

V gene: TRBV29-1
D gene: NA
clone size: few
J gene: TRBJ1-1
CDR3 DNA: TGCAGCGTTGAAGTTCAGAACCGGGACACTGAAGCTTTCTTT
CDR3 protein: CSVEVQNRDTEAFF

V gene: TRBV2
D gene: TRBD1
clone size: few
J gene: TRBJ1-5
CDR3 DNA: TGTGCCAGCAGTGGAGGTCGGCAGGGGGCACAGCCCCAGCATTTT
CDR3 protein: CASSGGRQGAQPQHF

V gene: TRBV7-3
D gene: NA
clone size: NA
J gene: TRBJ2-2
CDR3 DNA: TGTGCCAGCAGCTTATCAGCCGGGAGTGGCACCGGGGAGCTGTTT
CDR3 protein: CASSLSAGSGTGELF

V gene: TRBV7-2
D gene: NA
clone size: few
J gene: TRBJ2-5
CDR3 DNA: TGTGCCAGCAGCCGCCTGGGGGGACAAGAGACCCAGTACTTC
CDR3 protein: CASSRLGGQETQYF

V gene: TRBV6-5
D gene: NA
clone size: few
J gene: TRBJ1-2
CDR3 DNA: TGTGCCAGCAGTTACGGCCAGGCGACTAACTATGGCTACACCTTC
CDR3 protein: CASSYGQATNYGYTF

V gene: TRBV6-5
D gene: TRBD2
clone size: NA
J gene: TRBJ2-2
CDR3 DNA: TGTGCCAGCAGTCGACTTCCGGGAGGAAGAAACACCGGGGAGCTGTTTTTT
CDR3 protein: CASSRLPGGRNTGELFF